This T cell receptor beta chain is from a study of cytomegalovirus exposure and HLA in healthy donors. In the case of this clone: As yet, its antigen is unknown.

PCR involved 60 Vbeta and 13 Jbeta primers. Profiling relied on immunoSEQ multiplex PCR, and the TCRdb table lists in-frame clones only, not all of them. This repertoire shows over 70,000 clones, 80% found once; its top ten account for approximately 2%. In germline, CDR1 is LNHDA, CDR2 SQIVND (reference sequence). This CDR3 has 14 residues. The V segment lost 6 bases and the J segment 5 bases; nucleotides outside the gene matches: 8. Study-level points and caveats: Through in vitro validation, three CMV-associated chains were shown to be specific for CMV antigens.

The chain employs TRBV19 and TRBJ1-1, with 8 bases fitting TRBD1. Sequencing was done on a sample of PBMCs. This clonotype was sampled from a man aged 18-30 years in good health and CMV-seronegative. The CDR3 loop reads CASRATGGLTEAFF. Here the CDR3 DNA reads TGTGCCAGTAGGGCTACAGGGGGTCTAACTGAAGCTTTCTTT.